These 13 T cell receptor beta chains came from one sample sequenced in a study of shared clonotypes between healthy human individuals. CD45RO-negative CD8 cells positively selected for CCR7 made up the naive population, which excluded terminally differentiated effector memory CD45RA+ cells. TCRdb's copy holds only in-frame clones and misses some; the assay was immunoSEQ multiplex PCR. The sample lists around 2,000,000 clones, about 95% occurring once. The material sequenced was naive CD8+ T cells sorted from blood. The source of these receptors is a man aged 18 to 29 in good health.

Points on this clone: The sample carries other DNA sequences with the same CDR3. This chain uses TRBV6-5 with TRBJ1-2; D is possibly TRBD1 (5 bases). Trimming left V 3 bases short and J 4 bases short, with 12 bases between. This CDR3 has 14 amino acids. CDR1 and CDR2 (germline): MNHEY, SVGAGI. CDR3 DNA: TGTGCCAGCAGTTATGGGGCCGGAGGCTATGGCTACACCTTC. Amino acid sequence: CASSYGAGGYGYTF.

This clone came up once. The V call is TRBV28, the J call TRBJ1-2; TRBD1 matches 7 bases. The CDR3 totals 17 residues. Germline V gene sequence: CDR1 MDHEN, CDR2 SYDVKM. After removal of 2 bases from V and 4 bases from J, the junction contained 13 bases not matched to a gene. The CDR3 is CASSLRTGGGPGYGYTF. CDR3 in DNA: TGTGCCAGCAGTTTAAGGACAGGAGGAGGTCCTGGCTATGGCTACACCTTC.

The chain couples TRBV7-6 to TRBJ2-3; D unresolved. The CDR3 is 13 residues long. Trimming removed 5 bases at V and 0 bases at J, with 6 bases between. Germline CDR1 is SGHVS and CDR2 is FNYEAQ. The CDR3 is CASSPTSTDTQYF. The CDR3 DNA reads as TGTGCCAGCAGCCCGACTAGCACAGATACGCAGTATTTT.

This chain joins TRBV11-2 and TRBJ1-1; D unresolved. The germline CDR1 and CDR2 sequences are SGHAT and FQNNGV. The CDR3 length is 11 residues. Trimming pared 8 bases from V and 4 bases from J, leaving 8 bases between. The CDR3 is CASRTGTEAFF. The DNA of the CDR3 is TGTGCCAGCCGCACGGGCACTGAAGCTTTCTTT.

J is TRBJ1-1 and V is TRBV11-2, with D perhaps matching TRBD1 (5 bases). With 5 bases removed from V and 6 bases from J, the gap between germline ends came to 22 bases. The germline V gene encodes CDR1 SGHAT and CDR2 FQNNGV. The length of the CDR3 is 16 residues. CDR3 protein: CASSKGGAPLWAEAFF. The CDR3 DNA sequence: TGTGCCAGCAGCAAAGGCGGGGCCCCCCTATGGGCTGAAGCTTTCTTT.

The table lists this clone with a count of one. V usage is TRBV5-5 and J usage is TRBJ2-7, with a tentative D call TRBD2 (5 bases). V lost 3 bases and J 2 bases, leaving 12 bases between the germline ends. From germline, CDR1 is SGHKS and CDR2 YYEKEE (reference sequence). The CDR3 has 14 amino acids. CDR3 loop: CASSWELNTYEQYF. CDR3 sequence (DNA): TGTGCCAGCAGCTGGGAGCTTAACACCTACGAGCAGTACTTC.

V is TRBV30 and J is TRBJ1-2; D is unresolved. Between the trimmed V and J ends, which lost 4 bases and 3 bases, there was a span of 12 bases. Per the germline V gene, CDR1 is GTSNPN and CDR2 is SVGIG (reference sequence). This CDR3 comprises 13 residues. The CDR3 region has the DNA TGTGCCTGGACCACCGGGTTTTACTATGGCTACACCTTC. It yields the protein CAWTTGFYYGYTF.

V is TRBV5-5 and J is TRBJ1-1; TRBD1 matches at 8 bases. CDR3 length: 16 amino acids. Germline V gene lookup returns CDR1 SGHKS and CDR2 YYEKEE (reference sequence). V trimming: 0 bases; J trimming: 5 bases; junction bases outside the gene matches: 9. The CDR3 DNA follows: TGTGCCAGCAGCTTGGAGACAGGGGCGGCTGTTACTGAAGCTTTCTTT. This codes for CASSLETGAAVTEAFF. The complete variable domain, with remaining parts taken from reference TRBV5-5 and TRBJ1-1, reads DAGVTQSPTHLIKTRGQQVTLRCSPISGHKSVSWYQQVLGQGPQFIFQYYEKEERGRGNFPDRFSARQFPNYSSELNVNALLLGDSALYLCASSLETGAAVTEAFFGQGTRLTVV.

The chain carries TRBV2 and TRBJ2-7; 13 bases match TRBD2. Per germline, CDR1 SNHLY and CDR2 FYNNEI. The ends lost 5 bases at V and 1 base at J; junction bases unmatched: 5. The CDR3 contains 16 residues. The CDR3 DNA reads TGTGCCAGCAGTCCGACTAGCGGGAGGCCTTCCTACGAGCAGTACTTC. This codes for CASSPTSGRPSYEQYF.

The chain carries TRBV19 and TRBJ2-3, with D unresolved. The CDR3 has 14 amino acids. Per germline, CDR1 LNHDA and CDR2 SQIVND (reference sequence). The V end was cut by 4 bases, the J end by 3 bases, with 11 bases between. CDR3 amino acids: CASSTFGPTDTQYF. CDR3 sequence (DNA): TGTGCCAGTAGTACGTTCGGCCCTACAGATACGCAGTATTTT. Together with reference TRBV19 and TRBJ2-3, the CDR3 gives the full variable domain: DGGITQSPKYLFRKEGQNVTLSCEQNLNHDAMYWYRQDPGQGLRLIYYSQIVNDFQKGDIAEGYSVSREKKESFPLTVTSAQKNPTAFYLCASSTFGPTDTQYFGPGTRLTVL.

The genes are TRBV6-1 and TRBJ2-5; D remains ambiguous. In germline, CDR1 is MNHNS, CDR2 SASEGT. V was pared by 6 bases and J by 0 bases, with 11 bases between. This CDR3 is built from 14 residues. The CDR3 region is CASRGFGYQETQYF. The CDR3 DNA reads TGTGCCAGCAGGGGGTTTGGGTACCAAGAGACCCAGTACTTC.

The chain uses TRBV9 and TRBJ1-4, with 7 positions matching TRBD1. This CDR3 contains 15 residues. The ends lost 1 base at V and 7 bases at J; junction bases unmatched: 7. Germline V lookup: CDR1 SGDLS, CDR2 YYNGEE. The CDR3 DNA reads TGTGCCAGCAGCGTATACCCCCAGGGGGGTGAAAAACTGTTTTTT. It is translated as CASSVYPQGGEKLFF.

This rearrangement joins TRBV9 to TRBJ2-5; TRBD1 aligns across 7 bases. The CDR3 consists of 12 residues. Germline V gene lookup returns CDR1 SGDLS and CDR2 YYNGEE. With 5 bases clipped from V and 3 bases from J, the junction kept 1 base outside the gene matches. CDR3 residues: CASRGTEETQYF. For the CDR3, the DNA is TGTGCCAGCAGGGGGACAGAAGAGACCCAGTACTTC.